This T cell receptor (beta chain) was documented in a study of preoperative IRX-2 immunotherapy in early breast cancer. The protocol was immunoSEQ multiplex PCR, while the TCRdb copy is restricted to in-frame clones and leaves out a portion. The repertoire holds 1,100 or so clones, with roughly four fifths as singletons. Trimming left V 4 bases short and J 7 bases short, with 17 bases between. The CDR3 covers 15 residues. CDR1 and CDR2 from the germline V gene are MNHGY and SAAAGT. The treatment here: preoperative locoregional IRX-2 cytokine immunotherapy. This phase Ib study tested locoregional IRX-2 cytokine immunotherapy given before surgery.

The material was normal tissue next to the tumor, obtained from a patient treated with IRX-2 immunotherapy. The sequence was obtained from a human donor with breast cancer. The chain is built from TRBV6-8 and TRBJ1-5, with D perhaps matching TRBD1 (5 bases). CDR3 sequence: CASSSLPDREQPQHF. In DNA form, the CDR3 reads TGTGCCAGCAGTTCCCTCCCCGACAGAGAACAGCCCCAGCATTTT.